This is a list of T cell receptor beta chains from one sample in a study of PD-L1 blockade in urothelial cancer. Assay used: immunoSEQ multiplex PCR; TCRdb lists only in-frame clones, some missing. The table shows 45,000 to 60,000 clones, with roughly 85% occurring only once. The input for sequencing was PBMCs, taken around atezolizumab (anti-PD-L1) treatment. These receptors originate from a man in his sixties with urothelial cancer. Each CDR3 is given with its conserved first and last residue. D genes are given only for firm matches.

cdr3_aa: CASSLDTDYGYTF; cdr3_nt: TGCGCCAGCAGTTTAGACACCGACTATGGCTACACCTTC; d_call: -; v_call: TRBV5-1; j_call: TRBJ1-2
cdr3_aa: CASSIAGGPSTGELFF; cdr3_nt: TGTGCCAGTAGTATCGCGGGGGGGCCGAGCACCGGGGAGCTGTTTTTT; d_call: TRBD2; v_call: TRBV19; j_call: TRBJ2-2
cdr3_aa: CASSSLSYNSPLHF; cdr3_nt: TGTGCCAGCAGCTCTCTCTCCTATAATTCACCCCTCCACTTT; d_call: -; v_call: TRBV11-2; j_call: TRBJ1-6
cdr3_aa: CASSYSTVSGNTIYF; cdr3_nt: TGTGCCAGCAGTTACTCCACGGTATCAGGAAACACCATATATTTT; d_call: -; v_call: TRBV6-5; j_call: TRBJ1-3
cdr3_aa: CASSPSREYNSPLHF; cdr3_nt: TGTGCCAGCAGTCCGAGTCGGGAGTATAATTCACCCCTCCACTTT; d_call: -; v_call: TRBV6-5; j_call: TRBJ1-6
cdr3_aa: CASTDRGRTPNYGYTF; cdr3_nt: TGTGCCTCAACTGACAGGGGGCGAACCCCTAACTATGGCTACACCTTC; d_call: TRBD1; v_call: TRBV30; j_call: TRBJ1-2
cdr3_aa: CASRPTGGTEAFF; cdr3_nt: TGTGCCAGCAGACCGACAGGGGGCACTGAAGCTTTCTTT; d_call: TRBD1; v_call: TRBV11-3; j_call: TRBJ1-1
cdr3_aa: CASSTLTGLGEQYF; cdr3_nt: TGTGCCAGCAGCACCCTGACAGGGCTGGGGGAGCAGTACTTC; d_call: TRBD1; v_call: TRBV5-4; j_call: TRBJ2-7
cdr3_aa: CATSRAAGNTIYF; cdr3_nt: TGTGCCACCAGCAGGGCGGCTGGAAACACCATATATTTT; d_call: -; v_call: TRBV15; j_call: TRBJ1-3
cdr3_aa: CASSRLENQPQHF; cdr3_nt: TGTGCCAGCTCACGCCTAGAAAATCAGCCCCAGCATTTT; d_call: -; v_call: TRBV18; j_call: TRBJ1-5
cdr3_aa: CASSLSGEGNIQYF; cdr3_nt: TGTGCCAGCAGCTTATCAGGGGAGGGGAACATTCAGTACTTC; d_call: -; v_call: TRBV7-9; j_call: TRBJ2-4
cdr3_aa: CASSSGLAGGTEQFF; cdr3_nt: TGTGCCAGCAGCTCGGGACTAGCGGGGGGCACTGAGCAGTTCTTC; d_call: TRBD2; v_call: TRBV11-3; j_call: TRBJ2-1
cdr3_aa: CASSRDIAYNEQFF; cdr3_nt: TGTGCCAGCAGCCGGGACATTGCCTACAATGAGCAGTTCTTC; d_call: -; v_call: TRBV6-6; j_call: TRBJ2-1
cdr3_aa: CAWSVLQVHFDTDTQYF; cdr3_nt: TGTGCCTGGAGTGTATTACAGGTCCACTTCGACACAGATACGCAGTATTTT; d_call: -; v_call: TRBV30; j_call: TRBJ2-3